Listed here are 29 T cell receptor beta chains from one sample, sequenced in a study of T cell responses to AZD1222 COVID-19 vaccine. Repertoires were generated with immunoSEQ multiplex PCR, while TCRdb's copy carries only in-frame clones and drops some. The data show approximately 89,000 clones, with over 75% seen just once and about 14% held by the top ten. Sequenced here: peripheral blood, sampled on day 0 of AZD1222 vaccination. The receptor set was obtained from an adult in good health.

This chain links TRBV19 with TRBJ1-5, with D possibly TRBD1 on 6 matching bases. The CDR3 is made up of 15 amino acids. Germline CDR1 and CDR2: LNHDA and SQIVND (reference sequence). Trimming stripped 2 bases from V and 5 bases from J, with 13 bases between. In DNA form, the CDR3 reads TGTGCCAGTAGTATAACGGGGGGCCGTGATCAGCCCCAGCATTTT. This sequence encodes CASSITGGRDQPQHF. The whole variable domain, remainder taken from reference TRBV19 and TRBJ1-5, is DGGITQSPKYLFRKEGQNVTLSCEQNLNHDAMYWYRQDPGQGLRLIYYSQIVNDFQKGDIAEGYSVSREKKESFPLTVTSAQKNPTAFYLCASSITGGRDQPQHFGDGTRLSIL.

The rearrangement links TRBV3-1 (or the pseudogene TRBV3-2) to TRBJ2-1; possibly TRBD1 for D (5 bases). CDR3 length equals 14 residues. V lost 0 bases and J lost 8, with 11 bases in between. The germline V gene encodes CDR1 LGHDT and CDR2 YNNKEL (reference sequence). The CDR3 DNA reads TGTGCCAGCAGCCAAGAGTCAAGGGGCCATGAGCAGTTCTTC. Protein: CASSQESRGHEQFF.

This clone was recorded only once. CDR3 bases: TGTGCCAGCAGCTTGCAGGGTCCCTACAATGAGCAGTTCTTC. Amino acids: CASSLQGPYNEQFF. This chain connects TRBV5-6 to TRBJ2-1; the D gene is possibly TRBD1 (5 bases). Germline CDR1 is SGHDT and CDR2 is YYEEEE. The CDR3 spans 14 residues. The V gene lost 1 base and the J gene lost 2 bases, with 7 bases spanning the gap.

This clone was observed once. The V and J genes are TRBV19 and TRBJ1-2; D remains unclear. V lost 5 bases and J 5 bases, leaving 21 bases between the germline ends. Germline lookup yields CDR1 LNHDA and CDR2 SQIVND (reference sequence). CDR3 length equals 16 residues. The CDR3 loop reads CASSRRVRTPRYGYTF. CDR3 coding DNA: TGTGCCAGTAGTCGGCGGGTCCGGACTCCTCGGTATGGCTACACCTTC.

The DNA for the CDR3 is TGTGCCAGTAGTGCGCGGGACAGCAACACTGAAGCTTTCTTT. Translated, it gives CASSARDSNTEAFF. This chain joins TRBV19 and TRBJ1-1; TRBD1 aligns across 7 bases. Germline CDR1 LNHDA, CDR2 SQIVND (reference sequence). The CDR3 has 14 amino acids. After removal of 5 bases from V and 2 bases from J, the junction contained 5 bases not matched to a gene.

The chain recombines TRBV5-6 with TRBJ2-5; 9 bases match TRBD1. The germline V gene encodes CDR1 SGHDT and CDR2 YYEEEE. The CDR3 loop spans 15 amino acids. V shed 4 bases, J shed 3 bases, and the junction held 7 bases outside the gene matches. This CDR3 reads CASSLPGQGKETQYF. The CDR3 nucleotides read TGTGCCAGCAGCCTGCCGGGACAGGGAAAAGAGACCCAGTACTTC.

The chain recombines TRBV4-3 with TRBJ2-1; 7 bases fit TRBD2. Unmatched junction bases numbered 1, after V lost 6 bases and J lost 2 bases. Germline values: CDR1 LGHNA, CDR2 YSLEER. The CDR3 contains 13 residues. CDR3 sequence: CASSAGAYNEQFF. DNA of the CDR3: TGCGCCAGCAGTGCGGGGGCCTACAATGAGCAGTTCTTC.

V is TRBV2 and J is TRBJ1-1; 8 nucleotides agree with TRBD1. Germline lookup yields CDR1 SNHLY and CDR2 FYNNEI. This CDR3 spans 14 amino acids. The V gene end was trimmed by 6 bases and the J gene end by 1 base; junction bases not matched to a gene: 4. CDR3 bases: TGTGCCAGCAGGACAGGGGAGTGGAACACTGAAGCTTTCTTT. As protein: CASRTGEWNTEAFF.

This sequence joins TRBV6-5 and TRBJ2-6; D gene ambiguous. Germline CDR1 reads MNHEY; CDR2 reads SVGAGI. The CDR3 spans 13 residues. Trimming left V 8 bases short and J 0 bases short, with 5 bases between. CDR3 bases: TGTGCCAGCGCCCTCTCTGGGGCCAACGTCCTGACTTTC. This codes for CASALSGANVLTF.

The rearrangement joins TRBV6-2 or TRBV6-3 to TRBJ2-3; D is unresolved. Trimming pared 6 bases from V and 3 bases from J, leaving 4 bases between. There are 11 residues in the CDR3. Germline CDR1 MNHEY, CDR2 SVGEGT. CDR3 protein: CASSSTDTQYF. CDR3 sequence (DNA): TGTGCCAGCAGCTCTACAGATACGCAGTATTTT.

The genes are TRBV30 and TRBJ1-1; no reliable D call. Trimming took off 3 bases at V and 0 bases at J, with 5 bases between the two ends. Germline CDR1 is GTSNPN and CDR2 is SVGIG (reference sequence). There are 12 residues in the CDR3. CDR3 region: CAWRTLNTEAFF. The CDR3 DNA reads as TGTGCCTGGAGGACCTTGAACACTGAAGCTTTCTTT.

The chain employs TRBV30 and TRBJ1-3; D is undetermined. In germline, CDR1 is GTSNPN, CDR2 SVGIG (reference sequence). CDR3 length: 11 amino acids. Deletions cut 0 bases from V and 7 bases from J, with 4 bases between. The DNA of the CDR3 is TGTGCCTGGAGTGTCCGGAACACCATATATTTT. Amino acid sequence: CAWSVRNTIYF.

This chain links TRBV3-1 (or the pseudogene TRBV3-2) with TRBJ2-7; D is possibly TRBD2 (5 bases). V lost 1 base and J 9 bases, leaving 13 bases between the germline ends. Germline assignment: CDR1 LGHDT and CDR2 YNNKEL (reference sequence). This CDR3 contains 13 residues. The CDR3 protein is CASSQGTPEGQYF. The DNA for the CDR3 is TGTGCCAGCAGCCAAGGGACTCCTGAGGGGCAGTACTTC.

V is TRBV18 and J is TRBJ2-3, with 9 bases identical to TRBD1. J was trimmed by 3 bases and V by 2 bases; bases with no gene match: 6. CDR3 size: 16 residues. Germline lookup yields CDR1 KGHSH and CDR2 LQKENI. CDR3 DNA: TGTGCCAGCTCACCAATGGGACAGGGAGGAACAGATACGCAGTATTTT. It translates to CASSPMGQGGTDTQYF.

V is TRBV4-1 and J is TRBJ1-6; D is ambiguous. Germline values: CDR1 MGHRA, CDR2 YSYEKL. This CDR3 contains 13 residues. Trimming took 4 bases from V and 9 from J, leaving 10 bases between them. This CDR3 is CASSPTWGSPLHF. In DNA, the CDR3 is TGCGCCAGCAGCCCGACCTGGGGTTCACCCCTCCACTTT.

The V and J genes are TRBV10-2 and TRBJ1-3; D is ambiguous. Germline V gene sequence: CDR1 WSHSY, CDR2 SAAADI. The CDR3 loop spans 15 amino acids. The V gene lost 1 base and the J gene lost 0 bases, with 7 bases spanning the gap. Written as DNA, the CDR3 is TGCGCCAGCAGTGAGTTGGGGTCCTCTGGAAACACCATATATTTT. Encoded protein: CASSELGSSGNTIYF.

This rearrangement joins TRBV29-1 to TRBJ2-5; 9 nucleotides align to TRBD2. V was clipped by 4 bases and J by 0 bases; unmatched bases: 3. CDR1 is SQVTM, CDR2 ANQGSEA, per germline. CDR3 size: 14 residues. The CDR3 loop reads CSVGLAEYQETQYF. CDR3 DNA sequence: TGCAGCGTTGGACTAGCGGAGTACCAAGAGACCCAGTACTTC. Based on the CDR3 plus reference TRBV29-1 and TRBJ2-5, the full variable domain is SAVISQKPSRDICQRGTSLTIQCQVDSQVTMMFWYRQQPGQSLTLIATANQGSEATYESGFVIDKFPISRPNLTFSTLTVSNMSPEDSSIYLCSVGLAEYQETQYFGPGTRLLVL.

This clone has a handful of counts. CDR3 bases: TGTGCCAGTAGTATAGGCGCAGGGCTAGATTCACCCCTCCACTTT. Amino acids: CASSIGAGLDSPLHF. The chain joins TRBV19 to TRBJ1-6; the D gene is possibly TRBD1 (5 bases). Trimming stripped 1 base from V and 8 bases from J, with 12 bases between. Germline V gene sequence: CDR1 LNHDA, CDR2 SQIVND (reference sequence). CDR3 length: 15 residues.

This chain links TRBV10-3 with TRBJ2-5; 8 nucleotides match TRBD2. CDR3 size: 13 residues. Trimming at V came to 6 bases and at J to 5 bases, leaving 5 bases not matched to a gene. Germline V gene lookup returns CDR1 ENHRY and CDR2 SYGVKD. In DNA form, the CDR3 reads TGTGCCATCAGGGACGGGAGGGGGGAGACCCAGTACTTC. As protein: CAIRDGRGETQYF.

The chain employs TRBV3-1 (or the pseudogene TRBV3-2) and TRBJ1-3; maybe TRBD1 (5 bases). Germline V gene lookup returns CDR1 LGHDT and CDR2 YNNKEL (reference sequence). V was cut by 2 bases and J by 4 bases, with 12 bases left in between. This CDR3 comprises 15 residues. The CDR3: CASSQLGRLGNTIYF. CDR3 sequence (DNA): TGTGCCAGCAGCCAATTGGGGCGGCTCGGAAACACCATATATTTT.

In this sample, this clone turned up once. J is TRBJ1-5 and V is TRBV19; D perhaps matches TRBD1 (5 bases). V was pared by 4 bases and J by 1 base, with 11 bases between. The germline gives CDR1 LNHDA, CDR2 SQIVND (reference sequence). The CDR3 has 15 residues. CDR3 sequence: CASSTTARSNQPQHF. CDR3 DNA sequence: TGTGCCAGTAGTACGACAGCCCGAAGCAATCAGCCCCAGCATTTT.

This chain uses TRBV28 with TRBJ1-2; no firm D call. CDR1 and CDR2 from the germline V gene are MDHEN and SYDVKM. The V and J ends lost 4 bases and 4 bases respectively, with 7 bases between them. The CDR3 sequence is 12 residues long. CDR3 DNA sequence: TGTGCCAGCAGTTCTGTGGTCTATGGCTACACCTTC. Protein: CASSSVVYGYTF.

This clone was recorded once. The rearrangement joins TRBV6-5 to TRBJ1-1, with D maybe TRBD1 (5 bases). V shed 5 bases and J shed 8 bases, with 15 bases lying between them. Per germline, CDR1 MNHEY and CDR2 SVGAGI. This CDR3 region has 13 residues. The CDR3 protein is CASSTRGSREAFF. In nucleotides, the CDR3 is TGTGCCAGCAGTACCCGGGGGTCAAGGGAAGCTTTCTTT.

The CDR3 sequence is CASTGRGGTDTQYF. CDR3 bases: TGTGCCAGTACTGGGCGGGGGGGCACAGATACGCAGTATTTT. V gene TRBV19 combines with J gene TRBJ2-3, with 8 positions matching TRBD2. The CDR3 is made up of 14 amino acids. Trimming at V came to 7 bases and at J to 1 base, leaving 4 bases not matched to a gene. CDR1 is LNHDA, CDR2 SQIVND, per germline (reference sequence).

The chain carries TRBV6-2 or TRBV6-3 and TRBJ1-5; TRBD1 is a possible D gene (5 bases). Looked up from germline, CDR1 is MNHEY and CDR2 is SVGEGT. Trimming shortened V by 2 bases and J by 1 base, and 9 bases separated the two germline ends. The CDR3 length is 15 residues. The chain's CDR3 is CASSYIGGSNQPQHF. The CDR3 bases are TGTGCCAGCAGTTACATCGGGGGGAGCAATCAGCCCCAGCATTTT.

This clone was seen a single time. This sequence joins TRBV5-1 and TRBJ1-1; D perhaps matches TRBD1 (6 bases). The CDR3 contains 13 residues. Germline V CDR1 and CDR2: SGHRS, YFSETQ. V gave up 3 bases and J gave up 7 bases, with 13 bases separating them. The CDR3 sequence: CASSYGRRGEAFF. The CDR3 DNA reads as TGCGCCAGCAGCTATGGGCGCAGGGGTGAAGCTTTCTTT.

This clone was found a few times. The chain employs TRBV9 and TRBJ1-2; 9 nucleotides align to TRBD1. The J segment lost 4 bases and the V segment lost 6 bases, leaving 7 bases of the junction unmatched. Germline CDR1 is SGDLS and CDR2 is YYNGEE. This CDR3 comprises 14 residues. The CDR3, as DNA: TGTGCCAGCACTAACTTGGACAGGGGCTATGGCTACACCTTC. It codes for CASTNLDRGYGYTF.

The chain joins TRBV7-8 to TRBJ2-7, with 7 bases fitting TRBD1. The ends lost 2 bases at V and 7 bases at J; junction bases unmatched: 11. The CDR3 sequence is 15 residues long. Germline V gives CDR1 SGHVS, CDR2 FQNEAQ. CDR3 region: CASSLLGTAPWEQYF. CDR3 sequence (DNA): TGTGCCAGCAGCTTACTTGGGACAGCTCCATGGGAGCAGTACTTC.

The J gene is TRBJ1-5, the V gene TRBV28; D is unresolved. Germline values: CDR1 MDHEN, CDR2 SYDVKM. CDR3 length: 17 amino acids. Trimming pared 1 base from V and 0 bases from J, leaving 13 bases between. The CDR3 spells CASSLYAGMGSNQPQHF. Here the CDR3 DNA reads TGTGCCAGCAGTTTATATGCGGGTATGGGTAGCAATCAGCCCCAGCATTTT.